The rows below give T cell receptor beta chains drawn from one sample of a study of CD8+ T cells in alopecia areata. Assay used: immunoSEQ multiplex PCR; TCRdb lists only in-frame clones, some missing. The table has about 210,000 clones, approximately 67% seen once; the top ten hold 0.95% to 1.5%. This specimen was CD4+ T cells sorted from blood, taken around week 42, from a patient treated with tofacitinib. These TCRs come from a human donor with alopecia areata. Both conserved end residues are part of each CDR3. The D gene is left open where the match is weak. Rows may omit the clone size; those that give it use once, few, many or a size class.

CDR3 DNA,CDR3 protein,D gene,clone size,J gene,V gene
TGTGCCAGCAGCGTATCATCTAGCTCCTATAATTCACCCCTCCACTTT,CASSVSSSSYNSPLHF,.,.,TRBJ1-6,TRBV9
TGCAGCGTTGGCGCCCTAGGGGAGCAGTTCTTC,CSVGALGEQFF,.,.,TRBJ2-1,TRBV29-1
TGTGCCAGCAGCCCCACGGCGGGGACTAGCACAGATACGCAGTATTTT,CASSPTAGTSTDTQYF,.,once,TRBJ2-3,TRBV11-2
TGCAGCGTCGACAAAACAGGGCGCGGGGCTGAAGCTTTCTTT,CSVDKTGRGAEAFF,.,.,TRBJ1-1,TRBV29-1
TGTGCCAGCAGCTTAGACTCAACGGGCTACACCTTC,CASSLDSTGYTF,.,few,TRBJ1-2,TRBV7-9
TGTGCCACCAGCAGAGAGGCGGGGGCGAGAAAAGAGACCCAGTACTTC,CATSREAGARKETQYF,.,.,TRBJ2-5,TRBV15
TGTGCCACCAGCACCTACTCCCCGACCAGCTACACCTTC,CATSTYSPTSYTF,.,.,TRBJ1-2,TRBV15
TGTGCCAGCAGTTCACCTAGAGTGGGATGGAATTCACCCCTCCACTTT,CASSSPRVGWNSPLHF,.,.,TRBJ1-6,TRBV27
TGCGCCAGCTGGGGGGGCACGGGAGATACGCAGTATTTT,CASWGGTGDTQYF,.,.,TRBJ2-3,TRBV5-1
TGTGCCAGTAGCGTAATCCAGGGGAACAAAAACATTCAGTACTTC,CASSVIQGNKNIQYF,.,.,TRBJ2-4,TRBV19
TGTGCTAGTGGTTTAGCGGGTCCCACCTACGAGCAGTACTTC,CASGLAGPTYEQYF,.,.,TRBJ2-7,TRBV12-5
TGTGCCAGCAGCCAAGGGGACATCGTGGGGGATCAGCCCCAGCATTTT,CASSQGDIVGDQPQHF,.,.,TRBJ1-5,TRBV4-2
TGCAGCGTTGAAGAACAGGGCGTCATTCAGTACTTC,CSVEEQGVIQYF,.,many,TRBJ2-4,TRBV29-1
TGTGCCACCGCTAGCGATGAGACCCAGTACTTC,CATASDETQYF,.,.,TRBJ2-5,TRBV15
TGTGCCACCAGCAGAGATCTTGCGGCCTACACAGATACGCAGTATTTT,CATSRDLAAYTDTQYF,.,few,TRBJ2-3,TRBV15
TGTGCCAGCACCTCTAGCGCGGGCCTGAGCACAGATACGCAGTATTTT,CASTSSAGLSTDTQYF,.,many,TRBJ2-3,TRBV7-2
TGTGCTAGTGGTTTGGGCGGCAGCTCCTACGAGCAGTACTTC,CASGLGGSSYEQYF,.,.,TRBJ2-7,TRBV12-5
TGTGCCAGCAGTGCCCGGGGCAATGAGCAGTTCTTC,CASSARGNEQFF,.,.,TRBJ2-1,TRBV2
TGCGCCAGCAGCTTGACGGGACAGGTTAACTATGGCTACACCTTC,CASSLTGQVNYGYTF,TRBD1,.,TRBJ1-2,TRBV5-1
TGCAGCGTTGTTCAGGGATCCCAGGAGCAGTACTTC,CSVVQGSQEQYF,.,.,TRBJ2-7,TRBV29-1
TGCGCCAGCAGCTTGGATTTACTCTACAACGGGGAGACCCAGTACTTC,CASSLDLLYNGETQYF,.,.,TRBJ2-5,TRBV5-1
TGTGCCAGCATAAGATCCACAGGGTATGAGGAGACCCAGTACTTC,CASIRSTGYEETQYF,.,few,TRBJ2-5,TRBV2
TGCAGCGTTGAAGTTCAGGCCAACACTGAAGCTTTCTTT,CSVEVQANTEAFF,.,.,TRBJ1-1,TRBV29-1
TGCGCCAGCAGCCAAACCCCCTCGGGGGGTCCTGGGGCCAACGTCCTGACTTTC,CASSQTPSGGPGANVLTF,TRBD2,.,TRBJ2-6,TRBV4-3
TGCGCCAGCAGCTGGGGGACGTCGAATTCTGGGGCCAACGTCCTGACTTTC,CASSWGTSNSGANVLTF,.,.,TRBJ2-6,TRBV5-1
TGTGCCAGCAGCTTAGCCAGTGAGCAGTTCTTC,CASSLASEQFF,.,.,TRBJ2-1,TRBV7-2
TGTGCCAGCAGTAGGGGACACGCGTCCTACGAGCAGTACTTC,CASSRGHASYEQYF,.,.,TRBJ2-7,TRBV27
TGTGCCAGCAGCCCTCAAGGCAGGGCCGGCGCCTTGGGAGTTTGGACCCAGTACTTC,CASSPQGRAGALGVWTQYF,.,.,TRBJ2-5,TRBV7-9
TGCAGCATCCTAGGGGAGGTCCCCGGGAACACTGAAGCTTTCTTT,CSILGEVPGNTEAFF,.,.,TRBJ1-1,TRBV29-1
TGTGCCAGCAGTGTGGGTGCGGCTGGAAACACCATATATTTT,CASSVGAAGNTIYF,.,.,TRBJ1-3,TRBV2
TGCGCCAGCAGTGAGGCACCGGGACAGAGAATGGAGGAGCAGTACTTC,CASSEAPGQRMEEQYF,TRBD1,.,TRBJ2-7,TRBV10-1
TGTGCCTGGAGCGGAGGACGGTCACCCCTCCACTTT,CAWSGGRSPLHF,.,.,TRBJ1-6,TRBV30
TGTGCCAGTAGTACTAGGACTAACTATGGCTACACCTTC,CASSTRTNYGYTF,.,few,TRBJ1-2,TRBV19
TGCGCCAGCAGCCAAGACAGGGGGCATGGCTACACCTTC,CASSQDRGHGYTF,TRBD1,.,TRBJ1-2,TRBV4-3
TGTGCCAGCGGGGGGACGTCCTACGAGCAGTACTTC,CASGGTSYEQYF,.,.,TRBJ2-7,TRBV2
TGCGCCAGCAGCTTGGGGCTACTAATTAACACCGGGGAGCTGTTTTTT,CASSLGLLINTGELFF,.,many,TRBJ2-2,TRBV5-1
TGTGCCAGCAGCCGTAAGACAGGAAGTGGCTATGGCTACACCTTC,CASSRKTGSGYGYTF,.,.,TRBJ1-2,TRBV5-5
TGCGCCAGCAGCTTGGATAGCACAGATACGCAGTATTTT,CASSLDSTDTQYF,.,few,TRBJ2-3,TRBV5-1
TGTGCCAGCAGCCCCGGACTAGCGGCAGTCGATGAGCAGTTCTTC,CASSPGLAAVDEQFF,TRBD2,few,TRBJ2-1,TRBV14
TGTGCCAGCAGCCAAGATATTGGGTCTAGCGGGGGGATTGAGCAGTTCTTC,CASSQDIGSSGGIEQFF,TRBD2,.,TRBJ2-1,TRBV4-2
TGCGCCAGCAGGGATCTAGCGGGGAAAGAGACCCAGTACTTC,CASRDLAGKETQYF,TRBD2,.,TRBJ2-5,TRBV5-1